Given below is one TCR beta chain in context. Its antigen remains unknown. Using immunoSEQ multiplex PCR, the repertoire was profiled, and TCRdb retains in-frame clones only, with some absent. The repertoire includes some 200,000 clones, about 94% of them detected once, and over 1.5% sits in the top ten. The source of the sample is a study of T cell responses to AZD1222 COVID-19 vaccine. Whole-study results and caveats: Reportedly, nearly half the spike-specific TCRs target unmutated variant regions. Donors were chiefly white British, with a greater number of females, and clonal diversity was perhaps underestimated. At 160-218 and 743-854, vaccine-associated CD4 TCRs were dominant, and they spanned spike. Recipients of AZD1222 seropositive at baseline numbered only five or six.

Germline V gene data show CDR1 as MGHRA and CDR2 as YSYEKL. The CDR3 loop spans 13 amino acids. V was shortened by 4 bases and J by 5 bases, with 11 bases between the two germline ends. The chain has TRBV4-1 and TRBJ2-5; maybe TRBD1 (6 bases). This receptor was obtained from an adult who received the MenACWY meningococcal vaccine as a control. Sequenced here: peripheral blood, sampled 28 days after the second dose of the MenACWY control vaccine. CDR3 residues: CASSLGQMETQYF. The DNA for the CDR3 is TGCGCCAGCAGCCTTGGACAGATGGAGACCCAGTACTTC.